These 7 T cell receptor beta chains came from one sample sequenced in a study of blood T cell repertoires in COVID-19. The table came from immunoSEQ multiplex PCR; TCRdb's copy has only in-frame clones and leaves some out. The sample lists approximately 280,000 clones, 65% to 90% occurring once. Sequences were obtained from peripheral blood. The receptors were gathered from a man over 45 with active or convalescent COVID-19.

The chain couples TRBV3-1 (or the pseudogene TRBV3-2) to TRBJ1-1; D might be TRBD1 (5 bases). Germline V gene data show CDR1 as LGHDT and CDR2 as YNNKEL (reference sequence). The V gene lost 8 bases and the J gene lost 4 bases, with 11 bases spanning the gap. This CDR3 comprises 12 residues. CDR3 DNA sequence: TGTGCCAGCGGGGGGGAAGTCACTGAAGCTTTCTTT. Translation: CASGGEVTEAFF.

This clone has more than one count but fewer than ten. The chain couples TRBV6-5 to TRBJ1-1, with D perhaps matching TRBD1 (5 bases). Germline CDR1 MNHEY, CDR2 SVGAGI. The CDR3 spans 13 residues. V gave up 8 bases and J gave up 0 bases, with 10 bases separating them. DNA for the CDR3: TGTGCCAGCCGGTGGACACTGAACACTGAAGCTTTCTTT. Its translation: CASRWTLNTEAFF.

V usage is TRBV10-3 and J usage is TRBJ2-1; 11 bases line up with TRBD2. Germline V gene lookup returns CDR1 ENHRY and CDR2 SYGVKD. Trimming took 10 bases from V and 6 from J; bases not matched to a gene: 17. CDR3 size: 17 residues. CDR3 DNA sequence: TGTGCCACCAGGGAAGGGCAGACTAGCGGGAAGTCCAATGAGCAGTTCTTC. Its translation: CATREGQTSGKSNEQFF.

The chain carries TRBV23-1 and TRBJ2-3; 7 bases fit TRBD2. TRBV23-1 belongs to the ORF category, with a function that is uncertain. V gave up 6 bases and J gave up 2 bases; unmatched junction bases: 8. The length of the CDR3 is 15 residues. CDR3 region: CASSHLAENTDTQYF. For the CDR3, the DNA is TGCGCCAGCAGCCACCTAGCGGAGAACACAGATACGCAGTATTTT.

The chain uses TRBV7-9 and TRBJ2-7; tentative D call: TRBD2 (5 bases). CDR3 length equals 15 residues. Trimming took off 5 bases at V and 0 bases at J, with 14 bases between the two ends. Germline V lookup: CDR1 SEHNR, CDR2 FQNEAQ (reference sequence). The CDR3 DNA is TGTGCCAGCAGCCCTTATGCGGGTTCCTCCTACGAGCAGTACTTC. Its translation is CASSPYAGSSYEQYF.

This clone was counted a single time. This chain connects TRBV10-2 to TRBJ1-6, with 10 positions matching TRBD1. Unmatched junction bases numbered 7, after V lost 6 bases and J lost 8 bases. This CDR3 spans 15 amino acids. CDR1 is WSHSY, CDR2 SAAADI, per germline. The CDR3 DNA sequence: TGCGCCAGCAGACTCACCGGGACAGGGGATTCACCCCTCCACTTT. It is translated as CASRLTGTGDSPLHF.

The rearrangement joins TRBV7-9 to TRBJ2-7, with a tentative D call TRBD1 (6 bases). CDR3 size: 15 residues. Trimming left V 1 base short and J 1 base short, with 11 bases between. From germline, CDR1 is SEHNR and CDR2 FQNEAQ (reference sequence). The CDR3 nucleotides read TGTGCCAGCAGCTTAGGAAAAGACAGGTCCTACGAGCAGTACTTC. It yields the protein CASSLGKDRSYEQYF.